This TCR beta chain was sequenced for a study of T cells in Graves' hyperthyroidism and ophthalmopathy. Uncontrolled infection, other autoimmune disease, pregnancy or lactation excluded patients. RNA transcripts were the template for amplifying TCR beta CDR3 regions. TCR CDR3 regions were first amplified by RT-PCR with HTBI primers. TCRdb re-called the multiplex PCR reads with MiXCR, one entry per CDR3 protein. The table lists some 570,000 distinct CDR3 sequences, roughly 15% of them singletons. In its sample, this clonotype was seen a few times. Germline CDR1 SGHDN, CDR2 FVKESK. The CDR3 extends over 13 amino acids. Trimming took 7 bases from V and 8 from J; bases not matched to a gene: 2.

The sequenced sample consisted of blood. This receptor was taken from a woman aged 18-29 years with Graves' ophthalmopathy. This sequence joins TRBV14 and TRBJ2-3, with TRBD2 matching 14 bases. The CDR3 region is CASTGLAGGTQYF. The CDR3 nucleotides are TGTGCCAGCACAGGACTAGCGGGAGGTACGCAGTATTTT.